This TCR beta chain was found in a study of T cell changes during pregnancy in multiple sclerosis. Sequencing used immunoSEQ multiplex PCR; TCRdb keeps in-frame clones, though not all of them. The sample shows roughly 71,000 clones, 90% to 95% of them seen only once. This CDR3 has 15 amino acids. Trimming took 1 base from V and 5 from J; bases not matched to a gene: 7. The V gene's germline CDR1 is MGHRA and CDR2 YSYEKL. This chain joins TRBV4-1 and TRBJ1-2; 7 nucleotides line up with TRBD1. This specimen was peripheral blood, taken in the first trimester of pregnancy. The receptor was isolated from a female donor in good health, enrolled as a control in a pregnancy study. The CDR3, as DNA: TGCGCCAGCAGCCAAGCAACAGGGGCAGATTATGGCTACACCTTC. This codes for CASSQATGADYGYTF.